This T cell receptor beta chain was obtained from a study of T cell responses to AZD1222 COVID-19 vaccine. Study outcomes and limitations: Donors were largely white British and mainly female; clonal diversity was possibly underestimated.

CDR1 is MNHEY and CDR2 is SVGAGI in the germline V gene. The ends lost 6 bases at V and 2 bases at J; junction bases unmatched: 4. This CDR3 comprises 14 residues. The assay was immunoSEQ multiplex PCR, and TCRdb's table has in-frame clones only and misses some. Among roughly 150,000 clones listed, about 93% were seen once. Regarding this clone: Its specificity is unknown.

This sequence originates from an adult in good health. J is TRBJ2-3 and V is TRBV6-5, with TRBD1 identical over 8 bases. This sample comprised peripheral blood, obtained on day 0 of AZD1222 vaccination. The CDR3 DNA follows: TGTGCCAGCAGCCGGGACAGGTACACAGATACGCAGTATTTT. Protein product: CASSRDRYTDTQYF.